This T cell receptor (beta chain) was captured by sequencing in a study of CD4 T cells in lung cancer (dated by TCRdb to between 2019 and 2020). Describing the broader study: The study screened blood T cells of NSCLC patients for responses to candidate mutation-encoded neoepitopes and isolated neoantigen-specific CD4+ T-cell clones and TCRs. Lung adenocarcinoma or squamous cell carcinoma was present in the resected patients, who were aged 60 to 69 at blood donation and were mostly former smokers. Deep sequencing of TCRB was used to follow the frequency of neoantigen-specific clonotypes in tumor resections, non-adjacent lung and cultured T-cell products. Treatments received by the patients before blood donation included platinum chemotherapy, and some patients received nivolumab or pembrolizumab. Tumor and non-adjacent lung tissue were obtained from several patients undergoing curative-intent resections for stage I-III non-small cell lung cancer. Findings and caveats that apply to the study as a whole: Some blood-derived responses might be explained by in vitro priming of naive T cells or cross-reactivity rather than by memory responses to the cancer.

The germline V gene supplies CDR1 SNHLY and CDR2 FYNNEI. V and J lose 6 bases and 3 bases, and a span of 14 bases separates them. The cysteine opens and the phenylalanine closes a CDR3 of 14 amino acids. CDR3 DNA only is kept here, 42 bases in frame from base 1. Library prep was done by the immunoSEQ multiplex PCR assay. DNA was isolated using Qiagen DNeasy or QIAamp micro DNA kits, and TCRB was sequenced using the Adaptive Biotechnology human TCRB sequencing kit. Sequencing of TCRB libraries was performed on an Illumina MiSeq. The authors' pipeline ran thus. The kit provider's software was used to analyze TCRB sequence data, and Fisher's exact test was applied to assess tumor enrichment of clonotype templates. The immuneACCESS repertoire file appears here via TCRdb, limited to in-frame rearrangements. These files lack a portion of the clones; in checked studies, under half of the deficit traces to unresolved V genes, and the cause of the others is not known. The V and J calls and clone size are taken from that table; D and trimming were inferred from the DNA. The sample contains roughly 4,800 clones, roughly 81% of them found a single time. 15% to 20% of the sample lies in the top ten.

Notes on this clone: The target of this receptor is not known. No base quality information exists; no much larger clone differs at one position.

The rearrangement joined TRBV2 to TRBJ1-1; the D gene is perhaps TRBD1, from 6 matching bases. Specimen: lung tumor tissue. This clonotype was sampled from a man aged 55-75 years with non-small cell lung cancer. CDR3 sequence: CASRRREGDTEAFF. The nucleotide sequence reads TGTGCCAGCAGGAGGAGGGAGGGGGACACTGAAGCTTTCTTT.